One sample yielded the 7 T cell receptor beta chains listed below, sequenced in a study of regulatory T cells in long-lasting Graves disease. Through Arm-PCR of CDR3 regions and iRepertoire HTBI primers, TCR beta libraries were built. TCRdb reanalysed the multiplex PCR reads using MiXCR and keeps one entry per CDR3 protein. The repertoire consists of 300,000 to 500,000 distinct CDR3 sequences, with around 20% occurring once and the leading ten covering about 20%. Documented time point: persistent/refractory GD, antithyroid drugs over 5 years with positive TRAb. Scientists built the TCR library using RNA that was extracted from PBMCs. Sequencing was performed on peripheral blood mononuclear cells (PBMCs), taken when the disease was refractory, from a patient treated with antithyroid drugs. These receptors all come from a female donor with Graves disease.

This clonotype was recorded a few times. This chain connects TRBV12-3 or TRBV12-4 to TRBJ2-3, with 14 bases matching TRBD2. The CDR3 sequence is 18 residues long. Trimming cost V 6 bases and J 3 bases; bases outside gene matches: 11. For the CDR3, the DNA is TGTGCCAGCAGCGCACCCGGGACTAGCGGGAGAGGGACAGATACGCAGTATTTT. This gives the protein CASSAPGTSGRGTDTQYF.

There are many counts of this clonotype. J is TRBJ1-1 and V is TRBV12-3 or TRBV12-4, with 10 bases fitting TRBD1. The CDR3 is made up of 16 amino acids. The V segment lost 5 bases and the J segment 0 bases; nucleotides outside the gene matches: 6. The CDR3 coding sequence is TGTGCCAGCAGTCCACTGACAGGGGGCGTGAACACTGAAGCTTTCTTT. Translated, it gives CASSPLTGGVNTEAFF.

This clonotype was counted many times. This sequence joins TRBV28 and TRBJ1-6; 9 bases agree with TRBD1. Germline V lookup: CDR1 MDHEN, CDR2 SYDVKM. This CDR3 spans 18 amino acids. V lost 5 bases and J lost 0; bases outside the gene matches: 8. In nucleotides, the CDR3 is TGTGCCAGCAGTCCACCCGGGACAGGGAGCTCCTATAATTCACCCCTCCACTTT. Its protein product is CASSPPGTGSSYNSPLHF.

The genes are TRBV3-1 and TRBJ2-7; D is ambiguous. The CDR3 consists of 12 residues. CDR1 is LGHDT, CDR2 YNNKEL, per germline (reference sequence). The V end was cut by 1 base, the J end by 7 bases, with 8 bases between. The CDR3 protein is CASSQASAEQYF. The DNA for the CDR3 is TGTGCCAGCAGCCAAGCGTCAGCGGAGCAGTACTTC.

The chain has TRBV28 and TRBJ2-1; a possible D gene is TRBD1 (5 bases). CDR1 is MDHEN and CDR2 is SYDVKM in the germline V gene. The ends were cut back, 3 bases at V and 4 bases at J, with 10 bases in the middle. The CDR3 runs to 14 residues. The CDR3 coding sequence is TGTGCCAGCAGTTTGTTGACAGATTACAATGAGCAGTTCTTC. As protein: CASSLLTDYNEQFF.

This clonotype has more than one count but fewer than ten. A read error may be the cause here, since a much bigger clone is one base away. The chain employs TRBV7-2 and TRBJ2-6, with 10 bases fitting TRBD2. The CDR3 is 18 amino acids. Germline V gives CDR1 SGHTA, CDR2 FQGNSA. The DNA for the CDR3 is TGTGCCGGCAGCCCCATAGCGGGAGGATCTTCTGGGGCCAACGTCCTGACTTTC. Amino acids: CAGSPIAGGSSGANVLTF.

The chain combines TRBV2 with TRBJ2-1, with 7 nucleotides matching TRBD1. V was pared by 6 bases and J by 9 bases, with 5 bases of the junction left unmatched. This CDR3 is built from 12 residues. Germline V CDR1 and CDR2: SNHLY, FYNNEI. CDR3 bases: TGTGCCAGCAGGGAACAGGGGATTGAGCAGTTCTTC. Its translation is CASREQGIEQFF.